Below, 21 T cell receptor beta chains from the same sample are listed, as sequenced in a study of immune cell composition in non-small cell lung cancer. The data were produced by immunoSEQ multiplex PCR, yet TCRdb's version contains in-frame clones alone and is incomplete. The repertoire has some 2,000 clones, approximately 83% of them found once; the top ten carry 22%. Normal lung sampling was at least 3 cm from the tumour, as distant as possible. The source material was non-adjacent lung tissue. These receptors all come from a human donor with non-small cell lung cancer.

This clone was seen a handful of times. This chain connects TRBV9 to TRBJ1-6; D unclear. V lost 2 bases and J 8 bases, leaving 11 bases between the germline ends. Germline CDR1 is SGDLS and CDR2 is YYNGEE. CDR3 size: 14 residues. CDR3 sequence: CASSVGFGDSPLHF. CDR3 nucleotide sequence: TGTGCCAGCAGCGTCGGATTCGGGGATTCACCCCTCCACTTT.

Only one count was recorded for this clone. The chain is built from TRBV7-2 and TRBJ2-7; tentative D call: TRBD2 (5 bases). CDR3 length equals 12 residues. Germline loops: CDR1 SGHTA, CDR2 FQGNSA. Trimming removed 1 base at V and 9 bases at J, with 10 bases between. CDR3 nucleotide sequence: TGTGCCAGCAGCTTAGGGCTAGCTGTGCAGTACTTC. Amino acids: CASSLGLAVQYF.

Comment on this clone: At one boundary the junction diverges from the germline segment, which might be a read error. The chain couples TRBV5-1 to TRBJ2-5; D remains ambiguous. Germline CDR1 and CDR2: SGHRS and YFSETQ. This CDR3 comprises 14 residues. The CDR3 loop is CANSLTVGQETQYF. In DNA form, the CDR3 reads TGCGCCAACAGCTTGACGGTTGGCCAAGAGACCCAGTACTTC.

The rearrangement joins TRBV7-9 to TRBJ1-5; D is perhaps TRBD1 (6 bases). Trimming took 2 bases from V and 6 from J, leaving 11 bases between them. The CDR3 contains 14 residues. Germline V gene sequence: CDR1 SEHNR, CDR2 FQNEAQ (reference sequence). CDR3 DNA: TGTGCCAGCAGCTTACCAGGGGCCAGTCAGCCCCAGCATTTT. Translated, it gives CASSLPGASQPQHF.

This clone was counted once. The chain joins TRBV28 to TRBJ2-7; TRBD1 agrees at 11 bases. Trimming removed 6 bases from V and 1 base from J; junction bases left unmatched: 5. The V gene's germline CDR1 is MDHEN and CDR2 SYDVKM. This CDR3 contains 15 residues. In DNA form, the CDR3 reads TGTGCCAGCAGACTAGGGACAGGGGGATCCTACGAGCAGTACTTC. Translation gives CASRLGTGGSYEQYF.

The chain is built from TRBV28 and TRBJ2-1; D ambiguous. The germline CDR1 and CDR2 sequences are MDHEN and SYDVKM. This CDR3 has 17 residues. V lost 4 bases and J lost 0, with 16 bases in between. The CDR3 protein is CASSSWAAKASYNEQFF. CDR3 nucleotides: TGTGCCAGCAGTTCCTGGGCAGCCAAAGCCTCCTACAATGAGCAGTTCTTC.

This sequence joins TRBV29-1 and TRBJ1-2; 10 nucleotides line up with TRBD1. The CDR3 sequence is 13 residues long. V lost 8 bases and J lost 2; bases outside the gene matches: 5. The germline CDR1 and CDR2 sequences are SQVTM and ANQGSEA. The CDR3 region is CSIGTGVNYGYTF. CDR3 nucleotides: TGCAGCATCGGGACAGGGGTGAACTATGGCTACACCTTC.

This chain uses TRBV28 with TRBJ2-7; 8 nucleotides agree with TRBD1. Germline CDR1 is MDHEN and CDR2 is SYDVKM. The junction had 8 bases not matched to a gene; V was cut back by 4 bases and J by 6 bases. The CDR3 length is 14 residues. The DNA of the CDR3 is TGTGCCAGCAGTTCCGGACAGGGACAAGGCGAGCAGTACTTC. It is translated as CASSSGQGQGEQYF.

The genes are TRBV5-4 and TRBJ2-7; 7 bases line up with TRBD2. Germline CDR1 reads SGHNT; CDR2 reads YYREEE (reference sequence). The CDR3 length is 13 residues. The J segment lost 6 bases and the V segment lost 5 bases, leaving 8 bases of the junction unmatched. The DNA of the CDR3 is TGTGCCAGCAGGGTGGGAGGGAAGCGCGAGCAGTACTTC. Its protein product is CASRVGGKREQYF.

The J gene is TRBJ1-3, the V gene TRBV7-2; D might be TRBD1 (6 bases). This CDR3 is built from 15 residues. The germline V gene has CDR1 SGHTA and CDR2 FQGNSA. V shed 5 bases and J shed 2 bases, with 13 bases lying between them. The CDR3 protein is CASSPYTGTGNTIYF. CDR3 coding DNA: TGTGCCAGCAGCCCATACACAGGGACTGGAAACACCATATATTTT.

In this sample, this clone turned up a few times. CDR3 amino acids: CASSIRASGPTSEQFF. The CDR3 nucleotides are TGTGCCAGTAGTATCCGGGCTAGCGGGCCTACAAGTGAGCAGTTCTTC. The chain recombines TRBV19 with TRBJ2-1, with 8 bases matching TRBD2. The CDR3 has 16 amino acids. Germline-derived CDR1 and CDR2 are LNHDA and SQIVND (reference sequence). The trim removed 3 bases at V and 9 bases at J, leaving 13 bases unmatched.

V gene TRBV5-4 combines with J gene TRBJ2-5; TRBD2 might be the D (6 bases). The V gene lost 7 bases and the J gene lost 8 bases, with 18 bases spanning the gap. The CDR3 sequence is 13 residues long. CDR1 and CDR2 from the germline V gene are SGHNT and YYREEE (reference sequence). As DNA, the CDR3 is TGTGCCAGCCGCATCGGAGGGCGGGTAACCCAGTACTTC. Amino acid sequence: CASRIGGRVTQYF.

V is TRBV7-2 and J is TRBJ1-2; tentatively, D is TRBD1 (5 bases). CDR1 and CDR2 from the germline V gene are SGHTA and FQGNSA. Deletions cut 5 bases from V and 6 bases from J, with 10 bases between. This CDR3 is 12 amino acids long. CDR3 sequence (DNA): TGTGCCAGCAGCGCTTGGGGGGATGGCTACACCTTC. Residues: CASSAWGDGYTF.

CDR3 protein: CASRAGGAMIYEQYF. Written as DNA, the CDR3 is TGTGCCAGCAGGGCAGGGGGCGCCATGATATACGAGCAGTACTTC. The chain employs TRBV5-5 and TRBJ2-7; TRBD1 matches 8 bases. Trimming cost V 5 bases and J 4 bases; bases outside gene matches: 11. CDR3 length: 15 residues. Germline CDR1 reads SGHKS; CDR2 reads YYEKEE (reference sequence).

V and J are TRBV7-6 and TRBJ1-4, with a possible D match to TRBD1 (6 bases). Per germline, CDR1 SGHVS and CDR2 FNYEAQ. This CDR3 spans 15 amino acids. V was trimmed by 1 base and J by 7 bases, leaving 13 bases between them. The CDR3 protein is CASSLGNRAGEKLFF. DNA of the CDR3: TGTGCCAGCAGCTTAGGAAACAGGGCGGGTGAAAAACTGTTTTTT.

The chain is built from TRBV5-4 and TRBJ2-1; 11 bases match TRBD2. V shed 3 bases, J shed 8 bases, and the junction held 7 bases outside the gene matches. Germline V gene data show CDR1 as SGHNT and CDR2 as YYREEE (reference sequence). The CDR3 runs to 15 residues. Here the CDR3 reads CASSYSGRALYEQFF. For the CDR3, the DNA is TGTGCCAGCAGCTATAGCGGGAGGGCCCTCTATGAGCAGTTCTTC. The complete variable domain, with remaining parts taken from reference TRBV5-4 and TRBJ2-1, reads ETGVTQSPTHLIKTRGQQVTLRCSSQSGHNTVSWYQQALGQGPQFIFQYYREEENGRGNFPPRFSGLQFPNYSSELNVNALELDDSALYLCASSYSGRALYEQFFGPGTRLTVL.

The sample holds one count of this clone. The V call is TRBV19, the J call TRBJ2-7; 11 positions agree with TRBD1. Germline V gene data show CDR1 as LNHDA and CDR2 as SQIVND (reference sequence). V shed 4 bases, J shed 0 bases, and the junction held 8 bases outside the gene matches. The CDR3 contains 17 residues. This CDR3 is CASSNRDRGIYSYEQYF. In DNA, the CDR3 is TGTGCCAGTAGTAACCGGGACAGGGGGATTTACTCCTACGAGCAGTACTTC. The whole variable domain, remainder taken from reference TRBV19 and TRBJ2-7, is DGGITQSPKYLFRKEGQNVTLSCEQNLNHDAMYWYRQDPGQGLRLIYYSQIVNDFQKGDIAEGYSVSREKKESFPLTVTSAQKNPTAFYLCASSNRDRGIYSYEQYFGPGTRLTVT.

This clone appeared once. The genes are TRBV27 and TRBJ2-2, with TRBD2 matching 10 bases. With 5 bases clipped from V and 5 bases from J, the junction kept 8 bases outside the gene matches. The CDR3 is 16 residues long. Germline CDR1 reads MNHEY; CDR2 reads SMNVEV (reference sequence). CDR3 in DNA: TGTGCCAGCAGTCTATTAGCGGGAGGAGTTACCGGGGAGCTGTTTTTT. Its translation: CASSLLAGGVTGELFF.

This chain connects TRBV14 to TRBJ2-1; D is uncertain. CDR3 size: 11 residues. V lost 4 bases to trimming and J lost 12 bases, with 10 bases between them. CDR1 and CDR2 from the germline V gene are SGHDN and FVKESK. CDR3 loop: CASSRSELQFF. The CDR3 nucleotides are TGTGCCAGCAGCCGATCGGAGCTGCAGTTCTTC.

The V call is TRBV19, the J call TRBJ1-2; D is undetermined. Germline V CDR1 and CDR2: LNHDA, SQIVND (reference sequence). The CDR3 extends over 12 amino acids. With 5 bases removed from V and 4 bases from J, the gap between germline ends came to 8 bases. CDR3 amino acids: CASSYTVYGYTF. The CDR3 DNA is TGTGCCAGTAGTTATACGGTCTATGGCTACACCTTC. Complete variable domain (other parts from reference TRBV19 and TRBJ1-2): DGGITQSPKYLFRKEGQNVTLSCEQNLNHDAMYWYRQDPGQGLRLIYYSQIVNDFQKGDIAEGYSVSREKKESFPLTVTSAQKNPTAFYLCASSYTVYGYTFGSGTRLTVV.

This clone was observed a handful of times. The gene calls are TRBV4-2 and TRBJ1-1; D is ambiguous. Trimming took 1 base from V and 5 from J, leaving 8 bases between them. Germline V gene sequence: CDR1 LGHNA, CDR2 YNFKEQ. This CDR3 has 13 amino acids. The CDR3 sequence is CASSQGVFTEAFF. The CDR3, as DNA: TGTGCCAGCAGCCAAGGAGTTTTTACTGAAGCTTTCTTT.